This T cell receptor (beta chain) was sequenced in a study of T cell repertoires in ileal Crohn's disease (dated by TCRdb to the late 2010s). Regarding the research as a whole: Median disease duration was roughly 8 years, and about 40% of patients were identified as active smokers at the time of surgery. Surgery was performed for a complication in all patients, with stricturing disease in around 60% and penetrating disease in approximately 40%. About half of the patients received postoperative therapy: ten to eleven received thiopurines and 15 to 20 received anti-TNF agents. Neoterminal ileum biopsies obtained at postoperative colonoscopy were designated as M6 samples. TCR repertoire analysis was performed in about 61 Crohn's disease patients drawn from a prospective multicentre cohort. The study ran alongside a multicentre cohort designed to identify predictors of early endoscopic recurrence after ileocolonic resection. A Rutgeerts score above i0 was used to define endoscopic postoperative recurrence. A total of 171 mucosal samples from around 60 patients were sequenced, with samples obtained at several locations on the surgical specimen and at postoperative endoscopy. The study at large found these results: Mucosal CD4 and CD8 T cells were sorted and sequenced only in a subgroup of patients, the size of which was not stated. Higher percentages of high-frequency clones at the time of surgery were linked to endoscopic recurrence, and every patient with clonality above 26.8% (18/57) had recurrence. More high-frequency clones were carried by sorted CD8 T cells than by CD4 T cells, suggesting that mucosal expansions were mainly CD8. A significantly higher proportion of clonal expansions was observed in active smokers at surgery than in non-smokers (about 25% vs 20%, p=0.02). Within the first year after surgery, the timing of postoperative endoscopy varied, and the median delay was 6.9 months.

Roughly 500 nanograms of biopsy DNA per sample were submitted for commercial TCRB immunosequencing. A two-step, amplification bias-controlled multiplex PCR was used by Adaptive Biotechnology to amplify CDR3 regions from genomic DNA. The first PCR used primers for every V and J gene segment; the second PCR added barcodes and Illumina adapters. CDR3 libraries were sequenced using an Illumina instrument. As for the original processing: The analysis used both the pipelines supplied by the vendor and custom analysis of the raw data in R/Bioconductor with R version 3.3.0. Clonality, which ranges from 0 to 1, was calculated as the inverse of the normalised Shannon entropy across all productive clones. The repertoire share taken up by the top 100 clones defined high-frequency clones, and only clones that passed a 95% confidence test were kept. Repertoire diversity was measured with the Simpson index, and overlap between samples was measured with the Morisita-Horn index. TCRdb holds this immuneACCESS table with in-frame rearrangements only. Some clones are missing; in checked studies, unresolved V genes explain under half, and the rest has no known cause. V and J calls and clone size are copied from that table; D and trimming were computed from the DNA. Counted in this sample were about 62,000 clones; less than 90% of them appeared once. Approximately 2% of the sample comes from the top ten.

The time point label for this specimen denotes: neoterminal ileum biopsy at postoperative endoscopy, about 6 months after surgery. To be eligible, patients had to be adults with ileal or ileocolonic Crohn's disease and an indication for ileocolonic resection. Whole ileal mucosal biopsies were stored frozen at -80°C before DNA extraction. A TRizol-based method was used to extract genomic DNA from the frozen whole biopsies, and the DNA was quantified with a NanoDrop 2000 spectrophotometer. CDR3 length: 13 amino acids, cysteine to phenylalanine. Just the 39-base CDR3 DNA is kept, in frame starting at base 1. V and J are truncated by 5 bases and 11 bases respectively, leaving an intervening sequence of 16 bases. Via the germline V gene, CDR1 is SGHTA and CDR2 FQGNSA. This clone appeared once. There is no known antigen for this receptor. No clone much larger than this one lies a single base away; base qualities are absent.

This TCR was recovered from an adult with Crohn's disease. Sequencing used ileal tissue. The rearrangement joined TRBV7-2 to TRBJ2-1, and perhaps TRBD1 as D gene, on 6 matching bases. The CDR3 region reads CASSEYPTGKQFF. Read as DNA, the sequence is TGTGCCAGCAGCGAGTATCCTACAGGGAAGCAGTTCTTC.